The 9 T cell receptor beta chains reported below all come from one sample, sequenced in a study of cytomegalovirus exposure and HLA in healthy donors. Both 60 Vbeta primers and 13 Jbeta primers went into the PCR. Sequenced by immunoSEQ multiplex PCR; TCRdb stores in-frame clones only, minus some. Of 150,000 to 200,000 clones in the sample, roughly 75% were seen once. The source material was PBMCs. All receptors come from a woman between 35 and 50 years old in good health and CMV-seropositive.

The V gene is TRBV6-5, the J gene TRBJ1-1; TRBD1 is a possible D gene (5 bases). This CDR3 is built from 15 residues. Trimming left V 0 bases short and J 1 base short, with 9 bases between. The germline gives CDR1 MNHEY, CDR2 SVGAGI. The CDR3 DNA sequence: TGTGCCAGCAGTTACTCTTGGCAGGGGAACACTGAAGCTTTCTTT. It specifies CASSYSWQGNTEAFF.

V and J are TRBV7-8 and TRBJ2-5; 7 bases line up with TRBD2. The CDR3 is 15 amino acids. Germline assignment: CDR1 SGHVS and CDR2 FQNEAQ. V gave up 0 bases and J gave up 3 bases; unmatched junction bases: 4. The CDR3, as DNA: TGTGCCAGCAGCTTAGCCGCGGGAGTGAAAGAGACCCAGTACTTC. This translates into CASSLAAGVKETQYF.

The CDR3 loop is CASGLRAGTGELFF. DNA for the CDR3: TGTGCCAGCGGCCTGAGGGCAGGCACCGGGGAGCTGTTTTTT. V usage is TRBV7-9 and J usage is TRBJ2-2; TRBD2 might be the D (5 bases). Trimming left V 8 bases short and J 4 bases short, with 14 bases between. CDR1 is SEHNR and CDR2 is FQNEAQ in the germline V gene (reference sequence). CDR3 length equals 14 residues. Looking up the rest from reference TRBV7-9 and TRBJ2-2 gives the full variable domain: DTGVSQNPRHKITKRGQNVTFRCDPISEHNRLYWYRQTLGQGPEFLTYFQNEAQLEKSRLLSDRFSAERPKGSFSTLEIQRTEQGDSAMYLCASGLRAGTGELFFGEGSRLTVL.

The chain links TRBV27 to TRBJ1-2; 7 bases map to TRBD1. The CDR3 spans 16 residues. From germline, CDR1 is MNHEY and CDR2 SMNVEV (reference sequence). V gave up 2 bases and J gave up 4 bases; unmatched junction bases: 10. The CDR3: CASSLKGRGPSYGYTF. CDR3 DNA: TGTGCCAGCAGTTTAAAAGGAAGGGGGCCTTCCTATGGCTACACCTTC.

The chain carries TRBV7-3 and TRBJ2-1; D is uncertain. This CDR3 spans 14 amino acids. Germline CDR1 is SGHTA and CDR2 is FQGTGA. V dropped 5 bases and J dropped 4 bases, with 12 bases sitting between them. CDR3 sequence (DNA): TGTGCCAGCAGCCGTGGTGGCACATACAATGAGCAGTTCTTC. Translated, it gives CASSRGGTYNEQFF.

This chain links TRBV2 with TRBJ2-6; a possible D gene is TRBD2 (6 bases). There are 14 residues in the CDR3. Looked up from germline, CDR1 is SNHLY and CDR2 is FYNNEI. Trimming removed 9 bases at V and 0 bases at J, with 9 bases between. CDR3 DNA sequence: TGTGCCAGTGGGACTGACTCTGGGGCCAACGTCCTGACTTTC. Amino acid sequence: CASGTDSGANVLTF.

V usage is TRBV5-5 and J usage is TRBJ1-4; tentatively, D is TRBD1 (5 bases). Trimming stripped 3 bases from V and 6 bases from J, with 12 bases between. The CDR3 sequence is 14 residues long. Germline V CDR1 and CDR2: SGHKS, YYEKEE (reference sequence). The CDR3 here is CASSWQTEYEKLFF. CDR3 DNA sequence: TGTGCCAGCAGCTGGCAGACAGAGTATGAAAAACTGTTTTTT.

Details on this clone: A far larger clone is a single base away, which makes a read error likely. This chain connects TRBV6-5 to TRBJ1-1; D not certain. CDR1 and CDR2 from the germline V gene are MNHEY and SVGAGI. The CDR3 length is 12 residues. V gave up 9 bases and J gave up 0 bases, with 8 bases separating them. Written as DNA, the CDR3 is TGTGCCAGGAGTACAATGAACACTGAAGCTTTCTTT. Translating gives CARSTMNTEAFF.

This clone turned up a few times. V is TRBV7-9 and J is TRBJ1-6; 7 positions agree with TRBD1. J lost 7 bases, V lost 5 bases, and 5 bases had no gene match. The V gene's germline CDR1 is SEHNR and CDR2 FQNEAQ (reference sequence). The CDR3 covers 14 residues. The CDR3 sequence is CASSPRQGNSPLHF. CDR3 bases: TGTGCCAGCAGCCCCCGACAGGGAAATTCACCCCTCCACTTT. Supplemented by reference TRBV7-9 and TRBJ1-6, the full variable domain reads DTGVSQNPRHKITKRGQNVTFRCDPISEHNRLYWYRQTLGQGPEFLTYFQNEAQLEKSRLLSDRFSAERPKGSFSTLEIQRTEQGDSAMYLCASSPRQGNSPLHFGNGTRLTVT.